A single sample gave rise to the 23 T cell receptor beta chains below, sequenced in a study of patients and donors after allogeneic stem cell transplantation. TCRdb re-derived calls from the RT-PCR reads in MiXCR, one entry per CDR3 protein. The sample contains approximately 170,000 distinct CDR3 sequences, more than 20% of which appear only once. Sequencing was done on a sample of blood, either unsorted or a sorted T cell fraction (not recorded which). The source of these receptors is a human donor who was either an allogeneic HSCT recipient or a stem cell or donor lymphocyte infusion donor (not recorded which). It is not recorded whose cells these are; they may come from a transplant donor.

This clonotype was observed a few times. The V call is TRBV10-3, the J call TRBJ1-5; D not resolved. CDR3 length equals 12 residues. The germline gives CDR1 ENHRY, CDR2 SYGVKD. V lost 4 bases to trimming and J lost 3 bases, with 4 bases between them. In DNA form, the CDR3 reads TGTGCCATCAGTGGCGTCAATCAGCCCCAGCATTTT. The encoded protein is CAISGVNQPQHF.

The chain recombines TRBV5-4 with TRBJ2-7; maybe TRBD2 (6 bases). The CDR3 is 17 residues long. V was pared by 0 bases and J by 1 base, with 17 bases between. The germline CDR1 and CDR2 sequences are SGHNT and YYREEE (reference sequence). The CDR3 reads CASSLVPTSLNSYEQYF. The CDR3 nucleotides read TGTGCCAGCAGCTTGGTCCCTACTAGCCTAAATTCCTACGAGCAGTACTTC. Together with reference TRBV5-4 and TRBJ2-7, the CDR3 gives the full variable domain: ETGVTQSPTHLIKTRGQQVTLRCSSQSGHNTVSWYQQALGQGPQFIFQYYREEENGRGNFPPRFSGLQFPNYSSELNVNALELDDSALYLCASSLVPTSLNSYEQYFGPGTRLTVT.

This clonotype was seen a few times. This chain joins TRBV3-1 and TRBJ2-1; D unclear. CDR1 and CDR2 from the germline V gene are LGHDT and YNNKEL (reference sequence). Trimming took off 0 bases at V and 3 bases at J, with 9 bases between the two ends. The CDR3 is 15 residues long. The CDR3 region has the DNA TGTGCCAGCAGCCAAGAGGTACGAATCTACAATGAGCAGTTCTTC. This translates into CASSQEVRIYNEQFF.

In this sample, this clonotype turned up many times. The genes are TRBV7-2 and TRBJ2-2, with TRBD2 matching over 11 bases. Looked up from germline, CDR1 is SGHTA and CDR2 is FQGNSA. V shed 2 bases, J shed 6 bases, and the junction held 5 bases outside the gene matches. This CDR3 spans 16 amino acids. DNA for the CDR3: TGTGCCAGCAGCTTACAACTAGCGGGAGTGGCCGGGGAGCTGTTTTTT. Encoded protein: CASSLQLAGVAGELFF.

The gene calls are TRBV11-3 and TRBJ2-1, with D hard to call. The CDR3 consists of 13 residues. Germline CDR1 and CDR2: SGHNT and YENEEA. V was pared by 2 bases and J by 8 bases, with 10 bases between. As DNA, the CDR3 is TGTGCCAGCAGCTTAATGTTAGATGATGAGCAGTTCTTC. Translating it yields CASSLMLDDEQFF.

This clonotype was detected a few times. The V and J genes are TRBV20-1 and TRBJ2-3, with 7 positions matching TRBD2. The CDR3 covers 16 residues. V shed 6 bases and J 0 bases; nucleotides not matched to a gene: 12. The germline V gene has CDR1 DFQATT and CDR2 SNEGSKA (reference sequence). In nucleotides, the CDR3 is TGCAGTGCCGGCGGTTGGCTAGCGGATAGCACAGATACGCAGTATTTT. Translating gives CSAGGWLADSTDTQYF.

The CDR3 region is CSVTGGSNQPQHF. In nucleotides, the CDR3 is TGCAGCGTTACCGGGGGAAGCAATCAGCCCCAGCATTTT. The chain employs TRBV29-1 and TRBJ1-5; perhaps TRBD1 as D (5 bases). V was shortened by 5 bases and J by 1 base, with 9 bases between the two germline ends. Germline assignment: CDR1 SQVTM and CDR2 ANQGSEA. The CDR3 contains 13 residues. The variable domain in full, completed from reference TRBV29-1 and TRBJ1-5, reads SAVISQKPSRDICQRGTSLTIQCQVDSQVTMMFWYRQQPGQSLTLIATANQGSEATYESGFVIDKFPISRPNLTFSTLTVSNMSPEDSSIYLCSVTGGSNQPQHFGDGTRLSIL.

This clonotype has a count of ten or more. V and J are TRBV21-1 and TRBJ1-3. TRBV21-1 is a known pseudogene. The CDR3 runs to 13 residues. CDR3 DNA: TGTGCCACCGCCGGGAGCTCTGGAAACACCATATATTTT. Protein sequence: CATAGSSGNTIYF.

The rearrangement links TRBV12-3 or TRBV12-4 to TRBJ2-1; the D is unclear. The V gene lost 8 bases and the J gene lost 7 bases, with 18 bases spanning the gap. The CDR3 length is 14 residues. In DNA form, the CDR3 reads TGTGCCAGCGGCCCCAGGCGGATCTCAAATGAGCAGTTCTTC. Translation: CASGPRRISNEQFF.

This clonotype was picked up a small number of times. This chain joins TRBV5-1 and TRBJ2-7; a weak D match, TRBD2 (5 bases). V lost 2 bases to trimming and J lost 9 bases, with 9 bases between them. The germline CDR1 and CDR2 sequences are SGHRS and YFSETQ. The CDR3 sequence is 11 residues long. The CDR3 reads CASSFEGGQYF. The DNA for the CDR3 is TGCGCCAGCAGCTTCGAGGGCGGGCAGTACTTC.

This clonotype occurred a few times. The chain has TRBV12-3 or TRBV12-4 and TRBJ2-7; D not resolved. With 3 bases removed from V and 4 bases from J, the gap between germline ends came to 7 bases. This CDR3 contains 12 residues. CDR3 in DNA: TGTGCCAGCAGTTTCTGGGGTTACGAGCAGTACTTC. It yields the protein CASSFWGYEQYF.

The chain has TRBV4-1 and TRBJ1-4; D perhaps matches TRBD1 (5 bases). V was pared by 0 bases and J by 0 bases, with 14 bases between. CDR3 length: 18 amino acids. The V gene's germline CDR1 is MGHRA and CDR2 YSYEKL. The CDR3 sequence: CASSQDRDSSATNEKLFF. CDR3 in DNA: TGCGCCAGCAGCCAAGATCGAGACAGCTCTGCAACTAATGAAAAACTGTTTTTT.

V and J are TRBV6-6 and TRBJ1-2; D may be TRBD1 (6 bases). The CDR3 extends over 14 amino acids. The germline gives CDR1 MNHNY, CDR2 SVGAGI (reference sequence). Trimming left V 7 bases short and J 5 bases short, with 17 bases between. The CDR3 loop is CASNLRGQDYGYTF. DNA of the CDR3: TGTGCCAGCAACCTTCGGGGGCAGGATTATGGCTACACCTTC.

This clonotype was counted a few times. The V gene is TRBV7-9, the J gene TRBJ2-3; D remains ambiguous. Trimming cost V 6 bases and J 5 bases, with 6 bases left between them. CDR1 is SEHNR, CDR2 FQNEAQ, per germline (reference sequence). The CDR3 loop spans 11 amino acids. The CDR3 coding sequence is TGTGCCAGCAGTTACCGAGATACGCAGTATTTT. Translation gives CASSYRDTQYF.

The chain employs TRBV20-1 and TRBJ1-2; D possibly corresponds to TRBD1 (5 bases). V was cut by 3 bases and J by 13 bases, with 9 bases left in between. This CDR3 has 9 amino acids. From germline, CDR1 is DFQATT and CDR2 SNEGSKA (reference sequence). CDR3 nucleotide sequence: TGCAGTGCTAGGAGGGGTACCACCTTC. This gives the protein CSARRGTTF.

The chain employs TRBV7-2 and TRBJ2-1, with TRBD1 matching 9 bases. CDR1 and CDR2 (germline): SGHTA, FQGNSA. The CDR3 extends over 14 amino acids. The J segment lost 5 bases and the V segment lost 6 bases, leaving 5 bases of the junction unmatched. The DNA of the CDR3 is TGTGCCAGCAGTTCGGACAGGGGTAACAATGAGCAGTTCTTC. This codes for CASSSDRGNNEQFF.

V usage is TRBV14 and J usage is TRBJ2-7, with no clear D. The CDR3 extends over 12 amino acids. CDR1 is SGHDN and CDR2 is FVKESK in the germline V gene. V lost 2 bases and J 3 bases, leaving 5 bases between the germline ends. In DNA form, the CDR3 reads TGTGCCAGCAGCCAATTTGGCTACGAGCAGTACTTC. Residues: CASSQFGYEQYF.

This clonotype has a single count. The chain combines TRBV11-2 with TRBJ1-1, with a weak D call TRBD1 (5 bases). Trimming left V 9 bases short and J 1 base short, with 18 bases between. Germline V gene sequence: CDR1 SGHAT, CDR2 FQNNGV. The CDR3 is 15 residues long. The CDR3 DNA follows: TGTGCCAGTACGACCTTAGGGGCTTGGAACACTGAAGCTTTCTTT. Translated: CASTTLGAWNTEAFF.

This clonotype was observed a handful of times. The chain recombines TRBV4-1 with TRBJ1-3; the match to TRBD1 covers 9 bases. The CDR3 runs to 16 residues. Unmatched junction bases numbered 10, after V lost 3 bases and J lost 7 bases. Germline assignment: CDR1 MGHRA and CDR2 YSYEKL. The CDR3 protein is CASSQDPRDRVNTIYF. In nucleotides, the CDR3 is TGCGCCAGCAGCCAGGACCCCCGGGACAGGGTGAACACCATATATTTT.

The chain's CDR3 is CASSRRGQGVGTEAFF. CDR3 sequence (DNA): TGTGCCAGCAGCCGCCGCGGACAGGGGGTTGGCACTGAAGCTTTCTTT. The chain carries TRBV12-3 or TRBV12-4 and TRBJ1-1; TRBD1 matches 10 bases. The CDR3 totals 16 residues. J gave up 4 bases and V 6 bases, and 11 bases lay outside the gene matches.

The sample holds many counts of this clonotype. V gene TRBV5-1 combines with J gene TRBJ1-5; TRBD1 might be the D (5 bases). V shed 0 bases and J shed 6 bases, with 10 bases lying between them. The CDR3 extends over 14 amino acids. Germline V lookup: CDR1 SGHRS, CDR2 YFSETQ. This CDR3 is CASSLGHRGQPQHF. The CDR3 coding sequence is TGCGCCAGCAGCTTGGGACATAGGGGTCAGCCCCAGCATTTT.

This chain uses TRBV18 with TRBJ2-1; D remains ambiguous. The germline gives CDR1 KGHSH, CDR2 LQKENI. The V gene lost 6 bases and the J gene lost 1 base, with 7 bases spanning the gap. This CDR3 contains 13 residues. The CDR3 is CASSLESYNEQFF. The CDR3 region has the DNA TGTGCCAGCTCCCTCGAATCCTACAATGAGCAGTTCTTC.

This chain connects TRBV30 to TRBJ2-3; no reliable D call. V dropped 0 bases and J dropped 2 bases, with 12 bases sitting between them. The CDR3 runs 15 residues. CDR1 GTSNPN and CDR2 SVGIG come from the germline V gene (reference sequence). DNA for the CDR3: TGTGCCTGGAGTGTACCGCGGTGGACCACAGATACGCAGTATTTT. It specifies CAWSVPRWTTDTQYF.